The T cell receptor beta chain described here comes from a study of blood T cell repertoires in COVID-19. The study recruited people aged about 18 to 90 years across 24 US areas. In assigning cohorts, the study relied on participant-reported clinical history. V lost 7 bases, J lost 0 bases, and 9 bases stayed unmatched. This CDR3 is built from 14 residues. CDR1 SQVTM and CDR2 ANQGSEA come from the germline V gene. In the study's own analysis: Estimates of nucleated cell counts were drawn from the amplification of reference gene primers. Some clones are missing from TCRdb's copy, which holds only in-frame ones; the method was immunoSEQ multiplex PCR. D and trimming were read from the DNA, whereas the V and J calls and clone size are those reported in that table. This sample has about 130,000 clones; 78% occur once, and the top ten carry 5% to 6.5%.

The sequence was collected from a woman aged 50 to 60 who had recovered from COVID-19. The V and J genes are TRBV29-1 and TRBJ2-7; 7 positions match TRBD2. The sample was PBMCs or T cells enriched from blood (not recorded which). The CDR3 reads CSALGGGLSYEQYF. CDR3 nucleotide sequence: TGCAGCGCCCTGGGGGGGGGACTCTCCTACGAGCAGTACTTC.